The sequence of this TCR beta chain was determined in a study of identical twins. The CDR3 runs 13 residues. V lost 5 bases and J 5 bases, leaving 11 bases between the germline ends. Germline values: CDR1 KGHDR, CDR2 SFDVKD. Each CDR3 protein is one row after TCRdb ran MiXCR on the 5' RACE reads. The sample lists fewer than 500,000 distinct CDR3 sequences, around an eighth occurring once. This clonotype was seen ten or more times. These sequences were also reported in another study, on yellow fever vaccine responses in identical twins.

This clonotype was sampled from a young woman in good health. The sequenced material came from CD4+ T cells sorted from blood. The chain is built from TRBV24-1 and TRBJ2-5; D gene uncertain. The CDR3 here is CATSVPPLETQYF. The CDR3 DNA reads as TGTGCCACCAGTGTTCCACCTTTGGAGACCCAGTACTTC.